This TCR beta chain was retrieved from a study of T-cell reconstitution after alpha-beta-depleted transplantation in children. Overall study findings and caveats: About two months after transplant, alpha-beta T cells reportedly came from several hundred expanded graft clones. TCRbeta diversity was high at day 60 in some patients (a result of surviving recipient T cells and thymic progenitors). T-cell counts and diversity at one year following transplant were attributed mainly to newly produced T cells.

As it was prepared, the TCRbeta library received unique molecular identifiers. MiXCR was run by TCRdb on the PCR reads, yielding one entry per CDR3 protein. Seen here are some 200,000 distinct CDR3 sequences, 5% to 6.5% observed once, and the top ten hold around 4.4%. Many counts were recorded for this clonotype. Its antigen is as yet unknown. Germline loops: CDR1 DFQATT, CDR2 SNEGSKA (reference sequence). Trimming cost V 5 bases and J 2 bases, with 10 bases left between them. CDR3 length equals 12 residues. The genes are TRBV20-1 and TRBJ2-7; D gene ambiguous. The specimen was PBMCs, collected before TCRalphabeta/CD19-depleted stem cell transplant. This clonotype was sampled from a girl in the first two years of life with combined immunodeficiency, due to receive a stem cell transplant. CDR3 amino acids: CSALDVTYEQYF. The CDR3 DNA reads TGCAGTGCTTTGGACGTAACCTACGAGCAGTACTTC.